The clone carrying this T cell receptor (beta chain) has just a few counts. Its antigen is not known. This sample is part of a study of T cell repertoires in cytomegalovirus infection. About the research overall: Matching HLA type, along with CMV infection, was indicated by public TCR beta signatures.

The ends were cut back, 3 bases at V and 0 bases at J, with 11 bases in the middle. This CDR3 has 14 amino acids. Germline values: CDR1 DFQATT, CDR2 SNEGSKA (reference sequence). TCRdb passed the reads through MiXCR, listing each CDR3 protein once. Among about 130,000 distinct CDR3 sequences listed, 24% were seen once. Study results and caveats: In two of eight donors, the top clonotype was HLA-C-restricted CMV-specific.

The sample taken for sequencing was PBMCs, sequenced either directly or after in vitro stimulation (not recorded which). This TCR derives from a human donor in good health (CMV status not recorded). Some clones in this sample may be carry-over from other donors' samples. J is TRBJ1-1 and V is TRBV20-1; D is undetermined. CDR3 region: CSARTVRMNTEAFF. The CDR3 bases are TGCAGTGCTAGGACCGTGCGCATGAACACTGAAGCTTTCTTT.